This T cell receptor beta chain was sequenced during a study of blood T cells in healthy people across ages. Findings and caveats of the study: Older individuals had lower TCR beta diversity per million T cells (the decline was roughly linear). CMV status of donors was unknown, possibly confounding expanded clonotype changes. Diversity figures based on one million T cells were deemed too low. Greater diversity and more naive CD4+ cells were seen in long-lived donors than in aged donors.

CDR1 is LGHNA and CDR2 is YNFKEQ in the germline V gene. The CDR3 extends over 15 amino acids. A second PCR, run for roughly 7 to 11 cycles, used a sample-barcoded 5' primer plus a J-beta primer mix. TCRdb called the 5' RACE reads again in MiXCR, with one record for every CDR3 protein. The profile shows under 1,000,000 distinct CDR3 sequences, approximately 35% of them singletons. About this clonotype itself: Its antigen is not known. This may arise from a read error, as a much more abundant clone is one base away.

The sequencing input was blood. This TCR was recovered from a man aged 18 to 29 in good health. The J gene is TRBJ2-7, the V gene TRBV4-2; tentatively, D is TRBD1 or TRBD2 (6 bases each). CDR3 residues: CASSQGQDYTYEQCF. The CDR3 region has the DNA TGTGCCAGCAGCCAAGGACAGGACTACACCTACGAGCAGTGCTTC.